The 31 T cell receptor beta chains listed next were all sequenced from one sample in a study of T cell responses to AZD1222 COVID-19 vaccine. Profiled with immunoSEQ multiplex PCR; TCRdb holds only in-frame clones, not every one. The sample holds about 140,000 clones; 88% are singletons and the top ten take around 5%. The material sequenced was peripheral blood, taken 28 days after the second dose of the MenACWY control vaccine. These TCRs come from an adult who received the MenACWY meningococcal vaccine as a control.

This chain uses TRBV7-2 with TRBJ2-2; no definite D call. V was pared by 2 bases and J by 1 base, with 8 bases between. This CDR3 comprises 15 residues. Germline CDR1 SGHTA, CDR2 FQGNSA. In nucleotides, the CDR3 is TGTGCCAGCAGCTTAAAAGCAGGGAACACCGGGGAGCTGTTTTTT. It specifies CASSLKAGNTGELFF.

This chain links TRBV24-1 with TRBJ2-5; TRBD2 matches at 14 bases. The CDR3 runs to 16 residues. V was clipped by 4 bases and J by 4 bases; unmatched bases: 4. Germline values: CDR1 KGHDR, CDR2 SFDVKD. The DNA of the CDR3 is TGTGCCACCAGTGACCTGGGGACTAGCGGGAGAGAGACCCAGTACTTC. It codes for CATSDLGTSGRETQYF.

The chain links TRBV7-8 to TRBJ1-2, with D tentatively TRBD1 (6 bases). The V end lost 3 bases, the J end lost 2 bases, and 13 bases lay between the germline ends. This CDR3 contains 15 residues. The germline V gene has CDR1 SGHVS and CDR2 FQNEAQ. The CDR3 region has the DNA TGTGCCAGCAGCTTCCTTCCGGGGGGCAACTATGGCTACACCTTC. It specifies CASSFLPGGNYGYTF.

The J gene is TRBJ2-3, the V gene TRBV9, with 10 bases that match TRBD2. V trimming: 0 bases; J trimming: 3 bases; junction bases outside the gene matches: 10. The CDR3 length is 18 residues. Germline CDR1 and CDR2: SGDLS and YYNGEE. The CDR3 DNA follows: TGTGCCAGCAGCGTAGCTATGGGGGCTAGCGGGAGTACAGATACGCAGTATTTT. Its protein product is CASSVAMGASGSTDTQYF.

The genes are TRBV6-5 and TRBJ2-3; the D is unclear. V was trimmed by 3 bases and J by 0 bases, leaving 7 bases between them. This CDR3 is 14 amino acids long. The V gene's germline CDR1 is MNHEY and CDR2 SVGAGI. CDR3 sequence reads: CASSYPDSTDTQYF. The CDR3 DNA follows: TGTGCCAGCAGTTATCCCGACAGCACAGATACGCAGTATTTT.

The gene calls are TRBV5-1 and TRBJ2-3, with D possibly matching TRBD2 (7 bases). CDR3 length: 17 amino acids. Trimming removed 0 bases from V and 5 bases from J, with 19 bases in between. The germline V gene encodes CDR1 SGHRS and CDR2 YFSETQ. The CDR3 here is CASSLDGGRFELDTQYF. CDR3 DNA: TGCGCCAGCAGCTTGGACGGGGGGCGATTCGAGCTAGATACGCAGTATTTT.

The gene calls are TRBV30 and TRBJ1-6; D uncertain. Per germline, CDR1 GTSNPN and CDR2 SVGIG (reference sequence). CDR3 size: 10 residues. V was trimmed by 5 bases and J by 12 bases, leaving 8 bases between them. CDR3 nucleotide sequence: TGTGCCTGGGGAACAGTACCCCTCCACTTT. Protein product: CAWGTVPLHF.

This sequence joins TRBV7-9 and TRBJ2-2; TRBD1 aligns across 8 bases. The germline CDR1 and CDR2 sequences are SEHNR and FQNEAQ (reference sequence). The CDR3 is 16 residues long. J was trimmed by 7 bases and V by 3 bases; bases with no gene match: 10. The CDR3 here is CASSFYGQGAFGELFF. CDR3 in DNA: TGTGCCAGCAGCTTCTACGGGCAGGGGGCTTTCGGGGAGCTGTTTTTT. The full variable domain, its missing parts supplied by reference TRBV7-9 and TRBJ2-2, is DTGVSQNPRHKITKRGQNVTFRCDPISEHNRLYWYRQTLGQGPEFLTYFQNEAQLEKSRLLSDRFSAERPKGSFSTLEIQRTEQGDSAMYLCASSFYGQGAFGELFFGEGSRLTVL.

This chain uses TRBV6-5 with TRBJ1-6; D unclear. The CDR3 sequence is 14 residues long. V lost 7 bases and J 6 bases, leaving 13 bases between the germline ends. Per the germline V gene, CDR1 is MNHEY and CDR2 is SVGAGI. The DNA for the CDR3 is TGTGCCAGCATCCGAACCACAGTTAATTCACCCCTCCACTTT. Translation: CASIRTTVNSPLHF.

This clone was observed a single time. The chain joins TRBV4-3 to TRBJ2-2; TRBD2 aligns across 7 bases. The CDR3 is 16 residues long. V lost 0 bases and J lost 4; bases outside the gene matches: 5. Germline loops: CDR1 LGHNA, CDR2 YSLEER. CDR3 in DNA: TGCGCCAGCAGCCAAGAACCGACGGGGGGCACCGGGGAGCTGTTTTTT. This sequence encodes CASSQEPTGGTGELFF.

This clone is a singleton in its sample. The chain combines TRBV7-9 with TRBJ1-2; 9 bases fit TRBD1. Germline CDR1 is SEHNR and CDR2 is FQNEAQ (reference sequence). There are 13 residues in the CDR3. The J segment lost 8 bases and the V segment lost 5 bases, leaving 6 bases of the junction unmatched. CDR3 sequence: CASSIQGADGYTF. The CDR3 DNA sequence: TGTGCCAGCAGCATACAGGGGGCGGACGGCTACACCTTC.

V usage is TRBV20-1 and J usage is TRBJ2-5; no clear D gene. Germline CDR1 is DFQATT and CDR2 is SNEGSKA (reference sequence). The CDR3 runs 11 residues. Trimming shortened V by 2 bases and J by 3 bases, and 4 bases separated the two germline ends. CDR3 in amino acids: CSARPEETQYF. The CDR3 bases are TGCAGTGCTAGACCGGAAGAGACCCAGTACTTC.

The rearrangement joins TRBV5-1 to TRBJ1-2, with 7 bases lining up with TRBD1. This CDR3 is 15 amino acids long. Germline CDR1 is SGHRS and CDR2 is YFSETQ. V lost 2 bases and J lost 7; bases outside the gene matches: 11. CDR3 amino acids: CASSFTGEGDSGYTF. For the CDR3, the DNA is TGCGCCAGCAGCTTTACAGGGGAGGGAGACAGTGGCTACACCTTC. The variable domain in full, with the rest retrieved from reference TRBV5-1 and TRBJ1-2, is KAGVTQTPRYLIKTRGQQVTLSCSPISGHRSVSWYQQTPGQGLQFLFEYFSETQRNKGNFPGRFSGRQFSNSRSEMNVSTLELGDSALYLCASSFTGEGDSGYTFGSGTRLTVV.

CDR3 DNA sequence: TGTGCCAGCAGCCCCGGGACAGGGGGCACCGGGGAGCTGTTTTTT. Translating it yields CASSPGTGGTGELFF. The chain joins TRBV3-1 (or the pseudogene TRBV3-2) to TRBJ2-2, with TRBD1 matching 11 bases. With V trimmed by 4 bases and J by 4 bases, 2 bases remained unmatched. Germline V CDR1 and CDR2: LGHDT, YNNKEL (reference sequence). CDR3 length: 15 amino acids.

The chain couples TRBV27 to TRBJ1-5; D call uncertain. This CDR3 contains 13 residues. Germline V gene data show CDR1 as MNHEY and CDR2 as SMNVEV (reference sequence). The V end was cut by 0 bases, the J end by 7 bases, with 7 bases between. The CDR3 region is CASSLSSRQPQHF. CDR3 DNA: TGTGCCAGCAGTTTATCGAGTAGGCAGCCCCAGCATTTT.

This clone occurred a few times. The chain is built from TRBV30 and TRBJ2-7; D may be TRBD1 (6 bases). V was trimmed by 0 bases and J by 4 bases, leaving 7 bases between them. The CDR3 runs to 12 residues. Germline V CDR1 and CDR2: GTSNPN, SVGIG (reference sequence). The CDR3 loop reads CAWSVQGYEQYF. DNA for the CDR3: TGTGCCTGGAGTGTACAGGGTTACGAGCAGTACTTC.

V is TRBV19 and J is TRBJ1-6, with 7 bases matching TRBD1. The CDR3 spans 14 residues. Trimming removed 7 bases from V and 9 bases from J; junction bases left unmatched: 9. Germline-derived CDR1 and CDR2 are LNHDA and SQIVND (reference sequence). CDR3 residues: CASKGAGNVSPLHF. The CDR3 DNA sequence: TGTGCCAGTAAGGGGGCGGGGAATGTTTCACCCCTCCACTTT.

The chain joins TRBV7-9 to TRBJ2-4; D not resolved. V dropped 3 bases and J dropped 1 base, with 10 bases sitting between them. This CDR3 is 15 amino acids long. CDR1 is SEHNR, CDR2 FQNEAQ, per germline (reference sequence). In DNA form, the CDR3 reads TGTGCCAGCAGCTTGAACAGTCTGGCCAAAAACATTCAGTACTTC. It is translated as CASSLNSLAKNIQYF. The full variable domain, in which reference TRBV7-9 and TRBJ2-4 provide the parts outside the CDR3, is DTGVSQNPRHKITKRGQNVTFRCDPISEHNRLYWYRQTLGQGPEFLTYFQNEAQLEKSRLLSDRFSAERPKGSFSTLEIQRTEQGDSAMYLCASSLNSLAKNIQYFGAGTRLSVL.

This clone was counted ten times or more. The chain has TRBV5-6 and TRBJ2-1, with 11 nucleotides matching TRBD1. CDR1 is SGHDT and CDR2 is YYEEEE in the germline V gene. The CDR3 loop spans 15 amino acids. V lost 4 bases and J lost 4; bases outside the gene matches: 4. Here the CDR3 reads CASSNRDRGYNEQFF. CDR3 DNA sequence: TGTGCCAGCAGCAACCGGGACAGGGGGTACAATGAGCAGTTCTTC.

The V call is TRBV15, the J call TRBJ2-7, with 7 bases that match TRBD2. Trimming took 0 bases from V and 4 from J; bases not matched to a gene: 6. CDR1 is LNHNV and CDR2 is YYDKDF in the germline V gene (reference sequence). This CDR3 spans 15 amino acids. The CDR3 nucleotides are TGTGCCACCAGCAGAGAAGGCGGGAGTGAATACGAGCAGTACTTC. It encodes CATSREGGSEYEQYF. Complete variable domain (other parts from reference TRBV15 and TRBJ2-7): DAMVIQNPRYQVTQFGKPVTLSCSQTLNHNVMYWYQQKSSQAPKLLFHYYDKDFNNEADTPDNFQSRRPNTSFCFLDIRSPGLGDTAMYLCATSREGGSEYEQYFGPGTRLTVT.

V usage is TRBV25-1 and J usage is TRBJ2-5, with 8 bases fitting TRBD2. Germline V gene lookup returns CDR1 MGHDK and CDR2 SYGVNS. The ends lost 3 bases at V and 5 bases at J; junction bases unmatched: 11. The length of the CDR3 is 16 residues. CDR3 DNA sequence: TGTGCCAGCAGTGATCATCTAGCGGGTTTCCGGGAGACCCAGTACTTC. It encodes CASSDHLAGFRETQYF.

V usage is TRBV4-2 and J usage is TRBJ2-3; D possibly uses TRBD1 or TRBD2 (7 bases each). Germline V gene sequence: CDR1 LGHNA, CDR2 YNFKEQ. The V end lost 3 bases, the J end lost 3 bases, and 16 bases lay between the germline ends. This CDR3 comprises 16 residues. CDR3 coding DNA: TGTGCCAGCAGCCAGAGCGGGACAGTGTTTACAGATACGCAGTATTTT. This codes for CASSQSGTVFTDTQYF.

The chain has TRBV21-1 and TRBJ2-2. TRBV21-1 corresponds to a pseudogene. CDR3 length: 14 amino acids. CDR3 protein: CAKPWGSNTGELFF. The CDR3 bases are TGTGCCAAGCCTTGGGGTTCGAACACCGGGGAGCTGTTTTTT.

CDR3 coding DNA: TGCGCCAGCAGCGAGGGACCGACTAATGAAAAACTGTTTTTT. It is translated as CASSEGPTNEKLFF. The chain joins TRBV5-1 to TRBJ1-4; TRBD1 might be the D (5 bases). Trimming took off 4 bases at V and 2 bases at J, with 9 bases between the two ends. Germline CDR1 and CDR2: SGHRS and YFSETQ. The length of the CDR3 is 14 residues.

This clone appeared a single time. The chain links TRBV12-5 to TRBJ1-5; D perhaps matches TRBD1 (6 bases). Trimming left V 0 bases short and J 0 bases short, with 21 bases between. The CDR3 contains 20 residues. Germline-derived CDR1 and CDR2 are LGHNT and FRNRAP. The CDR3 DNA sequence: TGTGCTAGTGGTTTGGTCCTAGGGGCAGGGGACAATTATAGCAATCAGCCCCAGCATTTT. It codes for CASGLVLGAGDNYSNQPQHF.

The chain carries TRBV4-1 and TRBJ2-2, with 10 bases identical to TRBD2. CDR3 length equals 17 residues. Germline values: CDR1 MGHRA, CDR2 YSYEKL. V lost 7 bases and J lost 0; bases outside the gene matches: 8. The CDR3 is CASTWSSGGTNTGELFF. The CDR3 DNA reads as TGCGCCAGCACCTGGAGTAGCGGGGGGACGAACACCGGGGAGCTGTTTTTT.

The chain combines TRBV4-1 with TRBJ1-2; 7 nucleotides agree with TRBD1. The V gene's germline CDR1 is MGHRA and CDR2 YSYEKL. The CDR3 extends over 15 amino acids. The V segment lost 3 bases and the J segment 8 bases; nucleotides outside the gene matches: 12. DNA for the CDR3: TGCGCCAGCAGCCAGGTCACGACAGGGCTGGGAGGCTACACCTTC. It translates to CASSQVTTGLGGYTF.

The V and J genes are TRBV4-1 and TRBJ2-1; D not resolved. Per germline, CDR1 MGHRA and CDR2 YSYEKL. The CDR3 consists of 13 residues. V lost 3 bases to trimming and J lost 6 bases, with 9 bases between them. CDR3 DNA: TGCGCCAGCAGCCAGGGGATGCCCAATGAGCAGTTCTTC. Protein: CASSQGMPNEQFF.

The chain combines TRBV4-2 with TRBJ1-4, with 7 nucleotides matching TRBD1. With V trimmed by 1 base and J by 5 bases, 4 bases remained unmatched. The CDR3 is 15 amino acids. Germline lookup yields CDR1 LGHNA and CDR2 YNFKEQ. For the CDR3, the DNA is TGTGCCAGCAGCCAAGGGGACAGTCAAAATGAAAAACTGTTTTTT. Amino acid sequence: CASSQGDSQNEKLFF.

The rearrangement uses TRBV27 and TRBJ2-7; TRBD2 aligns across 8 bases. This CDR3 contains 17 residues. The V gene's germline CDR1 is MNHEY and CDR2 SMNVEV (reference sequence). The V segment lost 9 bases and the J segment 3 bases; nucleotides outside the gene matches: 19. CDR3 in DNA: TGTGCCAGTAACCTTAGCGGGAAAGTTTGTATATTCTACGAGCAGTACTTC. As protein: CASNLSGKVCIFYEQYF.

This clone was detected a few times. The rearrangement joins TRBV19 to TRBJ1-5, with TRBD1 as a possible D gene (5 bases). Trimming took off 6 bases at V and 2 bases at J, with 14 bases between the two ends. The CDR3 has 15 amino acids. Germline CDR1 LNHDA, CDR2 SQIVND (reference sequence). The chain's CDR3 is CASRGILGGNQPQHF. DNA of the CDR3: TGTGCCAGTAGAGGGATACTGGGGGGCAATCAGCCCCAGCATTTT. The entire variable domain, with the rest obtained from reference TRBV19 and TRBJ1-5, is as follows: DGGITQSPKYLFRKEGQNVTLSCEQNLNHDAMYWYRQDPGQGLRLIYYSQIVNDFQKGDIAEGYSVSREKKESFPLTVTSAQKNPTAFYLCASRGILGGNQPQHFGDGTRLSIL.